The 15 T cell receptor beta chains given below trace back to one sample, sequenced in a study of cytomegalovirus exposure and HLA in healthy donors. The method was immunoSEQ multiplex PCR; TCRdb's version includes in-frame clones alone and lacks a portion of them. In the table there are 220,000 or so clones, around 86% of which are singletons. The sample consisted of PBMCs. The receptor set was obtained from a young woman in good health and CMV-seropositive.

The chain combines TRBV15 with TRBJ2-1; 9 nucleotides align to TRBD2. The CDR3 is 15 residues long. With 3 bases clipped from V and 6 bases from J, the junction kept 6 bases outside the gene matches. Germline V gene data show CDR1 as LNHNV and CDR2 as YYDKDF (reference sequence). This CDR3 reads CATSSWLAGTNEQFF. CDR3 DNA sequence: TGTGCCACCAGCAGCTGGCTAGCGGGAACCAATGAGCAGTTCTTC.

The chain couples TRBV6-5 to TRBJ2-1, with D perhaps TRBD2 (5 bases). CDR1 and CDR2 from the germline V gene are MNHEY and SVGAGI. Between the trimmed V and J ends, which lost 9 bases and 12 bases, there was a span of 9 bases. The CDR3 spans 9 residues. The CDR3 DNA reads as TGTGCCAGGGCCGGAGGGCAGTTCTTC. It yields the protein CARAGGQFF.

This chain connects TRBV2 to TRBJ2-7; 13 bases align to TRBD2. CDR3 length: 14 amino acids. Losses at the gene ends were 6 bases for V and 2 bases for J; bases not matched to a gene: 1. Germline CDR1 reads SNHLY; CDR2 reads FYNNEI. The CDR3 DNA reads TGTGCCAGCAGAGGGACTAGCGGGGCCTACGAGCAGTACTTC. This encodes CASRGTSGAYEQYF.

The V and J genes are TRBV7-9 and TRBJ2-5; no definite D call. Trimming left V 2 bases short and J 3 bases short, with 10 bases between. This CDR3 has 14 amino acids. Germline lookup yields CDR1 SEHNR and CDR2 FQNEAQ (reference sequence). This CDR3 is CASSLSGSEETQYF. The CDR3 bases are TGTGCCAGCAGCTTAAGTGGCAGTGAAGAGACCCAGTACTTC.

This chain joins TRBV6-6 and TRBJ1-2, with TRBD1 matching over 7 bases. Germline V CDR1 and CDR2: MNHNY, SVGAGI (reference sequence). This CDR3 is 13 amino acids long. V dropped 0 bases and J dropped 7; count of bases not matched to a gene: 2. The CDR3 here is CASSYSYRGGYTF. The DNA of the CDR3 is TGTGCCAGCAGTTACTCATACAGGGGTGGCTACACCTTC.

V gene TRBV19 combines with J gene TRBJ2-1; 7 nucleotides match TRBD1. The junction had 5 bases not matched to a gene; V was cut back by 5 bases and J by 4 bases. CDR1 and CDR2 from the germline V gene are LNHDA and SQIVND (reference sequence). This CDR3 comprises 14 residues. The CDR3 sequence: CASSSPGGYNEQFF. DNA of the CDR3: TGTGCCAGTAGTTCGCCAGGGGGTTACAATGAGCAGTTCTTC. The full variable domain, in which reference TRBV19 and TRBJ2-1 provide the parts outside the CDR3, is DGGITQSPKYLFRKEGQNVTLSCEQNLNHDAMYWYRQDPGQGLRLIYYSQIVNDFQKGDIAEGYSVSREKKESFPLTVTSAQKNPTAFYLCASSSPGGYNEQFFGPGTRLTVL.

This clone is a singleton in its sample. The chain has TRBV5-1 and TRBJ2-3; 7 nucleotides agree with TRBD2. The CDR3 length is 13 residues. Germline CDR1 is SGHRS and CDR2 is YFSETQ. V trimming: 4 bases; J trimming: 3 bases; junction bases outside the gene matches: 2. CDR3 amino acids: CASSLAATDTQYF. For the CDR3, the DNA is TGCGCCAGCAGCCTAGCGGCTACAGATACGCAGTATTTT.

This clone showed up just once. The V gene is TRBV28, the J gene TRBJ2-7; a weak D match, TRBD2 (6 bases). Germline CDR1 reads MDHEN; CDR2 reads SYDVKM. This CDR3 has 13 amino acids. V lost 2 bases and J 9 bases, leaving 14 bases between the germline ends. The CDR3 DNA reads TGTGCCAGCAGTTTAGGGGGACTTCGCGGGCAGTACTTC. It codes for CASSLGGLRGQYF.

The CDR3 loop reads CASSLVQRYTGELFF. CDR3 in DNA: TGTGCCAGCAGCTTAGTTCAGCGTTACACCGGGGAGCTGTTTTTT. The chain uses TRBV7-2 and TRBJ2-2; D is undetermined. The CDR3 has 15 amino acids. Germline CDR1 SGHTA, CDR2 FQGNSA. The V and J ends lost 1 base and 3 bases respectively, with 9 bases between them.

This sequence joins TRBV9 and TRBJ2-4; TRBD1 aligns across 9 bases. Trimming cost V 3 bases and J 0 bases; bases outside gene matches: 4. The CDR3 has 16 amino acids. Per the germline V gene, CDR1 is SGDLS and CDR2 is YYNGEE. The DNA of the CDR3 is TGTGCCAGCAGCGAGGGACAGGGCTTAGCCAAAAACATTCAGTACTTC. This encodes CASSEGQGLAKNIQYF.

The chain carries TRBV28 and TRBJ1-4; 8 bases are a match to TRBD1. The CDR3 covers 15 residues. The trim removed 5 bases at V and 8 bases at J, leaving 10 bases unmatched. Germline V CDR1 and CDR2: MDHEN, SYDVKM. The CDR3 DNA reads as TGTGCCAGCAGTCCTTCGGACAGGGTAGAAGAAAAACTGTTTTTT. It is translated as CASSPSDRVEEKLFF.

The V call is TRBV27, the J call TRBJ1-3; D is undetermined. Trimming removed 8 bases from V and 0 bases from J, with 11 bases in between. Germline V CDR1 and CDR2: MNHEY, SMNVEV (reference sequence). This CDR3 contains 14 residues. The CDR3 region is CASGSGGSGNTIYF. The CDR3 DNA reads TGTGCCAGCGGGTCGGGAGGCTCTGGAAACACCATATATTTT.

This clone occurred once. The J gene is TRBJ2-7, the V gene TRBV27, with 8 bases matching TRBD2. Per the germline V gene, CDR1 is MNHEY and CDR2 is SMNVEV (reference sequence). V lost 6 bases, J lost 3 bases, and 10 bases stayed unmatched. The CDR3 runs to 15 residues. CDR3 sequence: CASRFNGGGLYEQYF. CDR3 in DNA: TGTGCCAGCAGATTCAACGGGGGGGGTCTCTACGAGCAGTACTTC.

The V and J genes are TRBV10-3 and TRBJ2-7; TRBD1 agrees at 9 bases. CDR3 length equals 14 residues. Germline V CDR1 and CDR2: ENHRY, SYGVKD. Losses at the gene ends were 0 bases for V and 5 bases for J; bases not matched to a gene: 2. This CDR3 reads CAISESGQGHEQYF. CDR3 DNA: TGTGCCATCAGTGAGTCGGGACAGGGACACGAGCAGTACTTC.

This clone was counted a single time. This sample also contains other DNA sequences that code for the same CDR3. The CDR3 here is CASRPGGGQPQHF. CDR3 nucleotides: TGTGCCAGCAGGCCAGGGGGCGGCCAGCCCCAGCATTTT. The chain uses TRBV28 and TRBJ1-5; 8 bases line up with TRBD1. Germline V gene lookup returns CDR1 MDHEN and CDR2 SYDVKM. V dropped 6 bases and J dropped 7; count of bases not matched to a gene: 5. CDR3 length equals 13 residues.